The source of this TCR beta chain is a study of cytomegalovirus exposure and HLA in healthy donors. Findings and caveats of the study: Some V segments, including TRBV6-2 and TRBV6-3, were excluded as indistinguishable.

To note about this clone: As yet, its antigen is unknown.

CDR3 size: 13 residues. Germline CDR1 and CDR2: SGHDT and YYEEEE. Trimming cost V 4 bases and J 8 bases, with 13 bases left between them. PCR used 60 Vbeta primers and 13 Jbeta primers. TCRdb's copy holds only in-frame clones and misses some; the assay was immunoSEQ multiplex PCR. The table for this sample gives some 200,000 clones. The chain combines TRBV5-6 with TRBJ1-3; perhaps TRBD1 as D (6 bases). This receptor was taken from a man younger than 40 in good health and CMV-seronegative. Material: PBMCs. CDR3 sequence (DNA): TGTGCCAGCAGCCGAGACAGGTGGGACACCATATATTTT. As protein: CASSRDRWDTIYF.